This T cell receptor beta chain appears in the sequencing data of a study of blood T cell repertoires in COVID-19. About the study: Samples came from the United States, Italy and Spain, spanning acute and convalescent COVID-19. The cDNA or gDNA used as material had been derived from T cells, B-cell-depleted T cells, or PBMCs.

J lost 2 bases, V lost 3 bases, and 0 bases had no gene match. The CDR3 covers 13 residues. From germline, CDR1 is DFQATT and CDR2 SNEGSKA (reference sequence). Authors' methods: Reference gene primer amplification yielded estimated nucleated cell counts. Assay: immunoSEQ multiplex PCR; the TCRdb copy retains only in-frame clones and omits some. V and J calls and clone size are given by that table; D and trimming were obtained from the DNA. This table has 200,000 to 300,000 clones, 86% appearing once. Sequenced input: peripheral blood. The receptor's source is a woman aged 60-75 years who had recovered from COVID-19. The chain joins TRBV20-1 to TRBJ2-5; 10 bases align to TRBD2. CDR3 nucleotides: TGCAGTGCTAGTAGCGGGGGGCAAGAGACCCAGTACTTC. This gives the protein CSASSGGQETQYF.